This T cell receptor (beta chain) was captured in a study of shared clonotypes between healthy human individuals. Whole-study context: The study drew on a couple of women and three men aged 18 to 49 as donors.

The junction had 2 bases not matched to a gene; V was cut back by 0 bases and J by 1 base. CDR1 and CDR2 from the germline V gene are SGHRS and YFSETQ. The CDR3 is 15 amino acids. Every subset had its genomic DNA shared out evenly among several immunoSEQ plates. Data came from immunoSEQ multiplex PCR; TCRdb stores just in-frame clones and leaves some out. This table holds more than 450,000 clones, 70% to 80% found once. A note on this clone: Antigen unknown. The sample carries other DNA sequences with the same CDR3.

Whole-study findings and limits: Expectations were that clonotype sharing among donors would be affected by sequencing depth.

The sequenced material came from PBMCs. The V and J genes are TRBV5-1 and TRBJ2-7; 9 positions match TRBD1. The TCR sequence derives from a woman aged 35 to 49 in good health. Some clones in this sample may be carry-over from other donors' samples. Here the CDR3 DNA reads TGCGCCAGCAGCTTGGAGGGGACAGGGTCCTACGAGCAGTACTTC. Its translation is CASSLEGTGSYEQYF.